This T cell receptor beta chain was recorded in a study of Ad26.COV2.S vaccination and SARS-CoV-2 variants. Background on the study: A participant enrolled in the COV1001 Ad26.COV2.S trial arm provided the sample. Dosing was one shot or two shots 56 days apart. Findings and caveats of the study: Placebo recipients showed lower spike-specific TCR breadth than vaccinees.

Described treatment: roughly 19 received Ad26.COV2.S at low or high dose, single or two shots; about 5 received placebo; per-sample allocation not given. Sample collection was performed on day 63 after the first vaccine or placebo injection. An Ad26 vector expressing Wuhan-strain SARS-CoV-2 spike constituted the vaccine. This clone occurred a few times. Its antigen is currently unknown. Germline V gives CDR1 KGHSH, CDR2 LQKENI. The CDR3 runs to 15 residues. Trimming stripped 3 bases from V and 5 bases from J, with 17 bases between. The data were produced by immunoSEQ multiplex PCR, yet TCRdb's version contains in-frame clones alone and is incomplete. The table records about 320,000 clones, approximately 86% of them present only once.

V usage is TRBV18 and J usage is TRBJ2-7; tentative D call: TRBD2 (6 bases). The specimen comprised peripheral blood, sampled in a trial of Ad26.COV2.S vaccine versus placebo. The source is a person aged 18-65 years who received the Ad26.COV2.S COVID-19 vaccine or a placebo. As DNA, the CDR3 is TGTGCCAGCTCACCCTTCGGACTGGAGGGAAACGAGCAGTACTTC. Its protein is CASSPFGLEGNEQYF.